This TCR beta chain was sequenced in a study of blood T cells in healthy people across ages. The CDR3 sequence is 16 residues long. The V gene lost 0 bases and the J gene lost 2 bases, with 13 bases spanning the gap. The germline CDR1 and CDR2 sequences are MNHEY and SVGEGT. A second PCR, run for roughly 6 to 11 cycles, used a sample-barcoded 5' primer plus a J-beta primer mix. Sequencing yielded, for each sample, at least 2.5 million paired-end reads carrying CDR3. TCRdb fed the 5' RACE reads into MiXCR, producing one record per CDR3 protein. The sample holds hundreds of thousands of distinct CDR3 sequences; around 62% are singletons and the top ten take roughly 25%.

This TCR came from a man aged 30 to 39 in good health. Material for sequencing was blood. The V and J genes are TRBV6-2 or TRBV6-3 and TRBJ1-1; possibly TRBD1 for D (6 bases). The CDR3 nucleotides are TGTGCCAGCAGTTACTCTTCGGGGGGGCGCAACACTGAAGCTTTCTTT. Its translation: CASSYSSGGRNTEAFF.